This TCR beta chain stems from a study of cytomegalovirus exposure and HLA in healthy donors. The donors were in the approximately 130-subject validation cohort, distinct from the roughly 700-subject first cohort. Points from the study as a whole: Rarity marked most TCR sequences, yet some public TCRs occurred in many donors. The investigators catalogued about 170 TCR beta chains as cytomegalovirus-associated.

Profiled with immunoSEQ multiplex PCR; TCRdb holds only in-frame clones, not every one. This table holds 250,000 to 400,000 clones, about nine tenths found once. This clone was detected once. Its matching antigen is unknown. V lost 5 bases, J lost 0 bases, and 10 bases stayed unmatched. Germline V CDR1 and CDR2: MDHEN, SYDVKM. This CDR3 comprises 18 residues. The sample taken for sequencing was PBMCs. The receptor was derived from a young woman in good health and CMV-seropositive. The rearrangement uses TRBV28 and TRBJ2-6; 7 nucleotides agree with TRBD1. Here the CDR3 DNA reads TGTGCCAGCAGTACCCCTAGACAGGGCTCCTCTGGGGCCAACGTCCTGACTTTC. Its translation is CASSTPRQGSSGANVLTF.